The rows below give T cell receptor beta chains drawn from one sample of a study of human T cells and chemical hapten exposure. TCRdb ran MiXCR on the RACE reads and lists one entry per CDR3 protein. The sample consists of 95,000 or so distinct CDR3 sequences, approximately 10% of them appearing once. The sample here was whole blood, taken in connection with sensitization to the hapten diphenylcyclopropenone (DPC). These receptors all stem from a woman between 40 and 55 years old with alopecia areata. Some clones in this sample may be carry-over from other donors' samples. Each CDR3 is given with its conserved first and last residue. D genes are given only for firm matches. Part of the rows lack a size; the others show once, few, many or a class for expanded clones.

cdr3_aa: CASSYSSRGSNQPQHF
cdr3_nt: TGTGCCAGCAGTTACTCGAGTCGGGGTAGTAATCAGCCCCAGCATTTT
d_call: .
v_call: TRBV6-2/TRBV6-3
j_call: TRBJ1-5
clone_size: many

cdr3_aa: CAIHEDFGYTF
cdr3_nt: TGTGCCATACACGAGGACTTTGGCTACACCTTC
d_call: .
v_call: TRBV6-2/TRBV6-3
j_call: TRBJ1-2
clone_size: .

cdr3_aa: CASSLWRGMAGYNEQFF
cdr3_nt: TGTGCCAGCAGTTTATGGCGGGGGATGGCCGGCTACAATGAGCAGTTCTTC
d_call: TRBD2
v_call: TRBV27
j_call: TRBJ2-1
clone_size: many

cdr3_aa: CSARDEGSSSYNEQFF
cdr3_nt: TGCAGTGCTAGAGATGAGGGGAGTAGCTCCTACAATGAGCAGTTCTTC
d_call: .
v_call: TRBV20-1
j_call: TRBJ2-1
clone_size: few

cdr3_aa: CASSEAGLAGRGVPYEQYF
cdr3_nt: TGTGCCAGCAGTGAGGCGGGACTAGCGGGCCGGGGGGTTCCCTACGAGCAGTACTTC
d_call: TRBD2
v_call: TRBV28
j_call: TRBJ2-7
clone_size: few

cdr3_aa: CASTNTGMSSYNSPLHF
cdr3_nt: TGTGCCAGCACCAATACAGGGATGAGCTCCTATAATTCACCCCTCCACTTT
d_call: .
v_call: TRBV27
j_call: TRBJ1-6
clone_size: many

cdr3_aa: CSGRGGGVETQYF
cdr3_nt: TGCAGCGGGAGAGGAGGGGGCGTGGAGACCCAGTACTTC
d_call: .
v_call: TRBV29-1
j_call: TRBJ2-5
clone_size: few

cdr3_aa: CASSTQQDSYGYTF
cdr3_nt: TGTGCCAGCAGCACACAACAGGACTCCTATGGCTACACCTTC
d_call: .
v_call: TRBV7-2
j_call: TRBJ1-2
clone_size: many

cdr3_aa: CASSLPLGGRTHSTDTQYF
cdr3_nt: TGTGCCAGCAGCCTGCCTTTGGGCGGGAGGACCCATAGCACAGATACGCAGTATTTT
d_call: TRBD2
v_call: TRBV4-2
j_call: TRBJ2-3
clone_size: many

cdr3_aa: CASSSGGTYEQYF
cdr3_nt: TGTGCCAGCAGCTCAGGGGGCACCTACGAGCAGTACTTC
d_call: TRBD1
v_call: TRBV5-6
j_call: TRBJ2-7
clone_size: many

cdr3_aa: CATSDSRGQGYNEQFF
cdr3_nt: TGTGCCACCAGTGATAGTCGTGGACAGGGCTACAATGAGCAGTTCTTC
d_call: TRBD1
v_call: TRBV24-1
j_call: TRBJ2-1
clone_size: few

cdr3_aa: CASRGDRAAGELFF
cdr3_nt: TGTGCCAGCAGAGGGGACAGGGCTGCCGGGGAGCTGTTTTTT
d_call: TRBD1
v_call: TRBV25-1
j_call: TRBJ2-2
clone_size: many